One and the same sample provided the 20 T cell receptor beta chains below, sequenced in a study of OX40 agonist ivuxolimab in advanced cancers. Only in-frame clones appear in the TCRdb table, and some are missing; sequencing was by immunoSEQ multiplex PCR. The data contain about 35,000 clones, about 74% of them singletons. The material sequenced was CD4+ or CD8+ T cells sorted from blood, taken in a trial of the OX40 agonist ivuxolimab. All receptors come from an adult with an advanced solid tumor such as melanoma, head and neck, liver or kidney cancer.

This clone was recorded a few times. This sequence joins TRBV7-9 and TRBJ1-1; D ambiguous. CDR1 is SEHNR and CDR2 is FQNEAQ in the germline V gene (reference sequence). CDR3 length: 13 amino acids. V dropped 6 bases and J dropped 5 bases, with 13 bases sitting between them. The CDR3 reads CASRSAWRTEAFF. CDR3 nucleotides: TGTGCCAGCAGGTCAGCTTGGAGGACTGAAGCTTTCTTT.

This clone was recorded only once. This sequence joins TRBV20-1 and TRBJ2-4, with D unresolved. The CDR3 sequence is 11 residues long. The V and J ends lost 6 bases and 2 bases respectively, with 5 bases between them. The germline V gene encodes CDR1 DFQATT and CDR2 SNEGSKA (reference sequence). CDR3 bases: TGCAGTGCAGGGACCAAAAACATTCAGTACTTC. Translated: CSAGTKNIQYF.

The V gene is TRBV30, the J gene TRBJ2-1; 7 bases line up with TRBD2. CDR1 GTSNPN and CDR2 SVGIG come from the germline V gene (reference sequence). This CDR3 is 16 amino acids long. V lost 0 bases and J lost 2; bases outside the gene matches: 7. CDR3 loop: CAWSVHWGGPYNEQFF. The CDR3 coding sequence is TGTGCCTGGAGTGTACACTGGGGGGGACCCTACAATGAGCAGTTCTTC.

This clone was recorded a few times. The rearrangement uses TRBV6-6 and TRBJ1-2, with 8 bases that match TRBD1. This CDR3 spans 13 amino acids. With 6 bases clipped from V and 6 bases from J, the junction kept 6 bases outside the gene matches. Germline V gene lookup returns CDR1 MNHNY and CDR2 SVGAGI (reference sequence). CDR3 sequence reads: CASSGQGLDGYTF. In nucleotides, the CDR3 is TGTGCCAGCAGCGGACAGGGTTTGGATGGCTACACCTTC.

This chain uses TRBV2 with TRBJ2-2; no clear D gene. V was trimmed by 3 bases and J by 9 bases, leaving 8 bases between them. Germline values: CDR1 SNHLY, CDR2 FYNNEI. This CDR3 contains 12 residues. The DNA for the CDR3 is TGTGCCAGCAGTGAGAGTCCGTGGGAGCTGTTTTTT. Its protein product is CASSESPWELFF.

The rearrangement uses TRBV7-6 and TRBJ2-5; tentative D call: TRBD2 (7 bases). The germline V and J ends were trimmed by 5 bases and 5 bases, with 15 bases remaining between them. This CDR3 is built from 14 residues. CDR1 is SGHVS, CDR2 FNYEAQ, per germline. CDR3 DNA: TGTGCCAGCAGCACAGGGCGGGGGCAGGAGACCCAGTACTTC. Its translation: CASSTGRGQETQYF.

The V and J genes are TRBV5-6 and TRBJ2-7, with D possibly being TRBD1 (6 bases). The CDR3 totals 14 residues. CDR1 is SGHDT, CDR2 YYEEEE, per germline. Trimming took 3 bases from V and 3 from J, leaving 13 bases between them. The CDR3 DNA reads as TGTGCCAGCAGCTCCCTTGGACAGAGCTACGAGCAGTACTTC. Translated, it gives CASSSLGQSYEQYF.

This rearrangement joins TRBV7-2 to TRBJ1-2; D gene ambiguous. The CDR3 is 13 amino acids. The germline V gene has CDR1 SGHTA and CDR2 FQGNSA. Trimming stripped 3 bases from V and 8 bases from J, with 13 bases between. CDR3 sequence (DNA): TGTGCCAGCAGCTTTGTGAACCAAGGGGGCTACACCTTC. Its protein is CASSFVNQGGYTF.

This chain connects TRBV5-4 to TRBJ1-2; D remains unclear. The V gene lost 3 bases and the J gene lost 4 bases, with 16 bases spanning the gap. This CDR3 has 15 residues. Per germline, CDR1 SGHNT and CDR2 YYREEE (reference sequence). CDR3 nucleotides: TGTGCCAGCAGCTCCTCTGACACCCAAGGCTATGGCTACACCTTC. It encodes CASSSSDTQGYGYTF. Combining the CDR3 with reference TRBV5-4 and TRBJ1-2 gives the whole variable domain ETGVTQSPTHLIKTRGQQVTLRCSSQSGHNTVSWYQQALGQGPQFIFQYYREEENGRGNFPPRFSGLQFPNYSSELNVNALELDDSALYLCASSSSDTQGYGYTFGSGTRLTVV.

The table lists this clone with a few counts. This chain joins TRBV7-9 and TRBJ1-5; D ambiguous. The germline V and J ends were trimmed by 1 base and 9 bases, with 13 bases remaining between them. Germline CDR1 SEHNR, CDR2 FQNEAQ (reference sequence). The CDR3 is 14 amino acids. The CDR3, as DNA: TGTGCCAGCAGCTTAGGAGGTGGTAAAGGGCCCCAGCATTTT. Encoded protein: CASSLGGGKGPQHF.

The chain uses TRBV9 and TRBJ1-6; D may be TRBD1 (5 bases). This CDR3 region has 18 residues. Germline V gene data show CDR1 as SGDLS and CDR2 as YYNGEE. Trimming took 0 bases from V and 0 from J, leaving 13 bases between them. The CDR3 reads CASSVDWGGLSYNSPLHF. The CDR3 DNA sequence: TGTGCCAGCAGCGTAGACTGGGGGGGACTCTCCTATAATTCACCCCTCCACTTT. The full variable domain, its missing parts supplied by reference TRBV9 and TRBJ1-6, is DSGVTQTPKHLITATGQRVTLRCSPRSGDLSVYWYQQSLDQGLQFLIQYYNGEERAKGNILERFSAQQFPDLHSELNLSSLELGDSALYFCASSVDWGGLSYNSPLHFGNGTRLTVT.

This chain joins TRBV9 and TRBJ2-3; TRBD1 or TRBD2 may be the D gene (5 bases each). The CDR3 spans 16 residues. Germline V gene data show CDR1 as SGDLS and CDR2 as YYNGEE. V lost 7 bases, J lost 0 bases, and 18 bases lay in between. The CDR3, as DNA: TGTGCCAGCGGGAAAGGGGAGATTCGAAGCACAGATACGCAGTATTTT. This translates into CASGKGEIRSTDTQYF.

The V call is TRBV10-1, the J call TRBJ2-4; no clear D gene. The CDR3 extends over 14 amino acids. The germline V and J ends were trimmed by 0 bases and 5 bases, with 8 bases remaining between them. From germline, CDR1 is WNHNN and CDR2 SYGVQD (reference sequence). DNA for the CDR3: TGCGCCAGCAGTGAGTCCCCGGGCCAAAACATTCAGTACTTC. Translation gives CASSESPGQNIQYF.

By share, this clone counts as medium-sized. V usage is TRBV19 and J usage is TRBJ1-2; D gene unclear. The CDR3 loop spans 15 amino acids. The V end lost 5 bases, the J end lost 3 bases, and 16 bases lay between the germline ends. Germline V gives CDR1 LNHDA, CDR2 SQIVND (reference sequence). In DNA, the CDR3 is TGTGCCAGTAGTCGAACCGCGGGTGTCGACTATGGCTACACCTTC. Translation gives CASSRTAGVDYGYTF.

The CDR3 DNA reads as TGCAGCGTTCGACAGGGGGCAAACACTGAAGCTTTCTTT. Protein: CSVRQGANTEAFF. The V call is TRBV29-1, the J call TRBJ1-1; 10 nucleotides align to TRBD1. Germline CDR1 is SQVTM and CDR2 is ANQGSEA. V lost 5 bases and J lost 2; bases outside the gene matches: 2. CDR3 length: 13 amino acids. The whole variable domain, remainder taken from reference TRBV29-1 and TRBJ1-1, is SAVISQKPSRDICQRGTSLTIQCQVDSQVTMMFWYRQQPGQSLTLIATANQGSEATYESGFVIDKFPISRPNLTFSTLTVSNMSPEDSSIYLCSVRQGANTEAFFGQGTRLTVV.

The gene calls are TRBV6-1 and TRBJ2-7; D is unclear. This CDR3 has 12 residues. Germline V gene sequence: CDR1 MNHNS, CDR2 SASEGT. V was shortened by 3 bases and J by 2 bases, with 5 bases between the two germline ends. CDR3 nucleotides: TGTGCCAGCAGTGAGATCGCCTACGAGCAGTACTTC. Translating it yields CASSEIAYEQYF.

This clone was detected only once. The V and J genes are TRBV2 and TRBJ2-5, with D possibly called TRBD1 or TRBD2 (5 bases each). TRBJ2-7 matches the DNA end more closely, so the J call is doubtful. Germline assignment: CDR1 SNHLY and CDR2 FYNNEI. The length of the CDR3 is 13 residues. The CDR3 loop is CASRGQGYYEQYF. CDR3 nucleotide sequence: TGTGCCAGCCGGGGCCAGGGCTACTACGAGCAGTACTTC.

Details on this clone: This may come from a read error, since a much larger clone is one base off. The CDR3 sequence is CACSGGRQYF. CDR3 DNA: TGTGCCTGCTCCGGGGGGAGGCAGTACTTC. The chain carries TRBV30 and TRBJ2-7; 7 nucleotides agree with TRBD2. The CDR3 runs 10 residues. J was trimmed by 9 bases and V by 6 bases; bases with no gene match: 5. Germline CDR1 is GTSNPN and CDR2 is SVGIG (reference sequence).

This clone has just a few counts. Since a far larger clone is one base different, this is likely a read error. The V gene is TRBV7-9, the J gene TRBJ1-5, with TRBD1 as a possible D gene (6 bases). The CDR3 is made up of 15 amino acids. The V gene lost 6 bases and the J gene lost 3 bases, with 15 bases spanning the gap. Germline V CDR1 and CDR2: SEHNR, FQNEAQ (reference sequence). CDR3 in DNA: TGTGCCAGCAGTGCGGGGGCGGGGGTCAATCAGCCCCAGCATTTT. This translates into CASSAGAGVNQPQHF.

Only a few counts were recorded for this clone. This CDR3 reads CASTFGGRNQPQHF. The CDR3 DNA is TGTGCCAGCACCTTCGGGGGGCGCAATCAGCCCCAGCATTTT. The rearrangement links TRBV5-6 to TRBJ1-5; possible D gene TRBD1, 6 bases. This CDR3 has 14 amino acids. The ends were cut back, 6 bases at V and 2 bases at J, with 12 bases in the middle. The germline V gene has CDR1 SGHDT and CDR2 YYEEEE.